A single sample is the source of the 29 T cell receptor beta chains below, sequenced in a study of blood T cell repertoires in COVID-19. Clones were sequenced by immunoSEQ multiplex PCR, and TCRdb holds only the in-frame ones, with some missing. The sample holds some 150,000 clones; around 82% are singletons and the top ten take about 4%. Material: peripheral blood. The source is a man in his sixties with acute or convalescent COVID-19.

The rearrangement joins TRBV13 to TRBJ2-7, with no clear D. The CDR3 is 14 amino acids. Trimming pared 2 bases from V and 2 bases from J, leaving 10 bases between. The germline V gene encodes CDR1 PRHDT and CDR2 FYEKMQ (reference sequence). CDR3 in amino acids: CASSLYSTTYEQYF. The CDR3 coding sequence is TGTGCCAGCAGCTTATATAGTACCACCTACGAGCAGTACTTC.

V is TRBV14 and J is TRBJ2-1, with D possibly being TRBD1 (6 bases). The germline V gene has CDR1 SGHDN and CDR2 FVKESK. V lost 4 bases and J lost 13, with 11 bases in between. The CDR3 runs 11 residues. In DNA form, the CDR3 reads TGTGCCAGCAGCCTCCGGGACAATCAGTTCTTC. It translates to CASSLRDNQFF.

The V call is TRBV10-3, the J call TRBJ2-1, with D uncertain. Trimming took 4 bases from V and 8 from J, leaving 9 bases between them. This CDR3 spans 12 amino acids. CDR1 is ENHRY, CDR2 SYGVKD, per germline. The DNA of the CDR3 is TGTGCCATCAGTGCGGAGTCGGATGAGCAGTTCTTC. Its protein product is CAISAESDEQFF.

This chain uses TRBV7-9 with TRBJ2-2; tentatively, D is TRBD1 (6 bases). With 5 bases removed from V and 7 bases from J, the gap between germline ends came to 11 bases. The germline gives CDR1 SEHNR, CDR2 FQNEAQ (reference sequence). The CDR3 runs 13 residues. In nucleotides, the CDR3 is TGTGCCAGCAGCCCCGAGGGGGTCGGGGAGCTGTTTTTT. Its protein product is CASSPEGVGELFF.

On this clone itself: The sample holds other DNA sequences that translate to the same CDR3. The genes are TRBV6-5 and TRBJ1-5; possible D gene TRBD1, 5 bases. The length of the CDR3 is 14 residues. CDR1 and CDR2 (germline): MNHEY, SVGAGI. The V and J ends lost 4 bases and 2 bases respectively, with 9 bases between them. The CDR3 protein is CASSSGGGNQPQHF. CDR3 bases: TGTGCCAGCAGTTCGGGGGGGGGCAATCAGCCCCAGCATTTT.

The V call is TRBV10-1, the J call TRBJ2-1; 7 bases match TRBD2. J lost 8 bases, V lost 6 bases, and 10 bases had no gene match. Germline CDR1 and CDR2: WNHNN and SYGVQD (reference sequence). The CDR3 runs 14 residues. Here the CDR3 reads CASSPRPSGDEQFF. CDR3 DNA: TGCGCCAGCAGCCCGAGACCAAGCGGGGATGAGCAGTTCTTC.

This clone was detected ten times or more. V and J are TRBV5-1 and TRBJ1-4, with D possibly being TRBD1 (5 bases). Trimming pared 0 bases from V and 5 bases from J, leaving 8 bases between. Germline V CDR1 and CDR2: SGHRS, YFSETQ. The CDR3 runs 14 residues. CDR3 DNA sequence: TGCGCCAGCAGCTTGGGACAGAGGAATGAAAAACTGTTTTTT. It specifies CASSLGQRNEKLFF.

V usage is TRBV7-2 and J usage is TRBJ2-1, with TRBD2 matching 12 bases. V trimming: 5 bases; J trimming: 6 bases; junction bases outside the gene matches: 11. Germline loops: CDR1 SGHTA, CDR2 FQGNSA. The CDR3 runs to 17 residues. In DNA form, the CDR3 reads TGTGCCAGCAGCACCTCAACGCTAGCGGGAGGGATCAATGAGCAGTTCTTC. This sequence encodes CASSTSTLAGGINEQFF.

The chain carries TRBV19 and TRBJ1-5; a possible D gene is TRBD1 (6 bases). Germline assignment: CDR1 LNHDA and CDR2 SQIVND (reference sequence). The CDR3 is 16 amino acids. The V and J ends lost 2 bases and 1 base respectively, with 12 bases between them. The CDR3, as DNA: TGTGCCAGTAGTATATGGGGGGGCGACAGCAATCAGCCCCAGCATTTT. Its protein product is CASSIWGGDSNQPQHF.

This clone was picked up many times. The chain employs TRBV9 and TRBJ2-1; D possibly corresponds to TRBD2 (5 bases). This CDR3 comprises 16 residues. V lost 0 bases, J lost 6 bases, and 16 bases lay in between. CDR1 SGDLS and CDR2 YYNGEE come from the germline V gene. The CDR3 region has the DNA TGTGCCAGCAGCGTAGACGAGGGCCTCGGGTTCAATGAGCAGTTCTTC. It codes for CASSVDEGLGFNEQFF. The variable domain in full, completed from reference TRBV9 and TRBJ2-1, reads DSGVTQTPKHLITATGQRVTLRCSPRSGDLSVYWYQQSLDQGLQFLIQYYNGEERAKGNILERFSAQQFPDLHSELNLSSLELGDSALYFCASSVDEGLGFNEQFFGPGTRLTVL.

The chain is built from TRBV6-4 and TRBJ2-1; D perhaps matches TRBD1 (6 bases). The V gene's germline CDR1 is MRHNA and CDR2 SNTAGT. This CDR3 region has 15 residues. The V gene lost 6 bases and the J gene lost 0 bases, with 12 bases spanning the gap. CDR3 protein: CASRPDRTSYNEQFF. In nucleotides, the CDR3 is TGTGCCAGCAGACCCGACAGGACCTCCTACAATGAGCAGTTCTTC.

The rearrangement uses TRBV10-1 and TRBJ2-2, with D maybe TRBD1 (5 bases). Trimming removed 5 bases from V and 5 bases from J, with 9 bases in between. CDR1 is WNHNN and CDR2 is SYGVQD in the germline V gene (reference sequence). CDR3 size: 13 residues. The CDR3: CASSRQSTGELFF. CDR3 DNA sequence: TGCGCCAGCAGTAGACAGTCAACCGGGGAGCTGTTTTTT.

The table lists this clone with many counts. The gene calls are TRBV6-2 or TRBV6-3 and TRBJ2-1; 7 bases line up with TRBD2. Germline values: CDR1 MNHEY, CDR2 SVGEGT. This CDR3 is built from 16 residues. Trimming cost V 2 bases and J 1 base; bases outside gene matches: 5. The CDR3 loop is CASSYRGGLSYNEQFF. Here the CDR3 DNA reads TGTGCCAGCAGTTACCGGGGAGGGCTGTCCTACAATGAGCAGTTCTTC.

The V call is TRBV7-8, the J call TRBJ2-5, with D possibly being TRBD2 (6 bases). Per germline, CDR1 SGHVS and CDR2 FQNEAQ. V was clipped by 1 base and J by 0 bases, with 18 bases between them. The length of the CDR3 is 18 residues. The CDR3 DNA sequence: TGTGCCAGCAGCTTAGGGTTGGGTAGCGGAGGGTACCAAGAGACCCAGTACTTC. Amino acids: CASSLGLGSGGYQETQYF.

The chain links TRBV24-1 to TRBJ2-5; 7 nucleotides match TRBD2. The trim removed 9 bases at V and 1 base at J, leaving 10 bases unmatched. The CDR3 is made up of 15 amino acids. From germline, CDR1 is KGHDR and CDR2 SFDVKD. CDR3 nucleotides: TGTGCCACCGCTTCGTTCTGGGAGGGCCAAGAGACCCAGTACTTC. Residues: CATASFWEGQETQYF.

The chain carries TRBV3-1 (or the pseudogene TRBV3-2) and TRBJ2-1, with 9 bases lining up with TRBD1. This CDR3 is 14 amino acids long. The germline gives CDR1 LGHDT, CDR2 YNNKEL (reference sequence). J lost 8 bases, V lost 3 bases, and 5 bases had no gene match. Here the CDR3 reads CASSQGQGWYEQFF. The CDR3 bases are TGTGCCAGCAGCCAGGGACAGGGATGGTATGAGCAGTTCTTC.

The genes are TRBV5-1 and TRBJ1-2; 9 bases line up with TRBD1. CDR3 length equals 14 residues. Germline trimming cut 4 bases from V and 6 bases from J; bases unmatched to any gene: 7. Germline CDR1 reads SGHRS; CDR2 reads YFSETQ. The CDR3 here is CASSPGQGTDGYTF. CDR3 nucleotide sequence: TGCGCCAGCAGCCCGGGACAGGGAACGGATGGCTACACCTTC.

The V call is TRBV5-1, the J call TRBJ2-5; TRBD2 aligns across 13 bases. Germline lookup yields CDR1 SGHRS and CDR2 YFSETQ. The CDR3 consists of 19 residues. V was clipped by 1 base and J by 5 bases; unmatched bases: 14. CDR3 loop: CASSLLSTSGRMAGETQYF. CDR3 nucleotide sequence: TGCGCCAGCAGCTTGTTATCGACTAGCGGGAGGATGGCTGGGGAGACCCAGTACTTC.

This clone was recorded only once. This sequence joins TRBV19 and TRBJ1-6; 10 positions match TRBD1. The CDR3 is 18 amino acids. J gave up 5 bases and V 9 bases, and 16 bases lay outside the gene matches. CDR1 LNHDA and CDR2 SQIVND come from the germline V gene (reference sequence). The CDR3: CASQEYGTGVTNNSPLHF. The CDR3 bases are TGTGCCAGCCAAGAATATGGGACAGGGGTCACAAATAATTCACCCCTCCACTTT.

CDR3 in amino acids: CASSLRQGEADTQYF. The CDR3, as DNA: TGTGCCAGCAGCCTACGACAGGGGGAAGCAGATACGCAGTATTTT. J is TRBJ2-3 and V is TRBV7-3; 9 positions match TRBD1. The CDR3 has 15 residues. V trimming: 5 bases; J trimming: 4 bases; junction bases outside the gene matches: 7. Germline loops: CDR1 SGHTA, CDR2 FQGTGA.

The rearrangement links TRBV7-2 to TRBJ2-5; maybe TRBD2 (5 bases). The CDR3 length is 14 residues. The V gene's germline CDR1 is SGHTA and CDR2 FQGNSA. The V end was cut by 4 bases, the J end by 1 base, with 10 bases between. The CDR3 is CASSSLGPQETQYF. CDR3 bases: TGTGCCAGCAGCTCACTAGGGCCCCAAGAGACCCAGTACTTC.

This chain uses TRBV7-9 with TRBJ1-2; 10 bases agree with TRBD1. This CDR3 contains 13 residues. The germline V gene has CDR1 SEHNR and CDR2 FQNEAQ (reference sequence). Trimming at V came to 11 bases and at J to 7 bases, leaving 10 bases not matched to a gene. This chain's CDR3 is CAQDGQGVVGYTF. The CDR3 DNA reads TGTGCCCAGGACGGACAGGGGGTAGTTGGCTACACCTTC.

In DNA, the CDR3 is TGTGCCAGCAGTGTTCAGGTGAACACCGGGGAGCTGTTTTTT. Its protein is CASSVQVNTGELFF. The V and J genes are TRBV2 and TRBJ2-2; no clear D. The ends were cut back, 4 bases at V and 1 base at J, with 7 bases in the middle. Germline V gene data show CDR1 as SNHLY and CDR2 as FYNNEI. This CDR3 is built from 14 residues.

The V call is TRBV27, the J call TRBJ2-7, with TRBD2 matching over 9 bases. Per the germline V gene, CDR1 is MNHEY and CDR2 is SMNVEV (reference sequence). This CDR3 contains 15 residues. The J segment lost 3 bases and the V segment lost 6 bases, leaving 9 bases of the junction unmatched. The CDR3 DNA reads TGTGCCAGCAGCCGCCGACCGCGGGGGGGCTACGAGCAGTACTTC. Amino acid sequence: CASSRRPRGGYEQYF.

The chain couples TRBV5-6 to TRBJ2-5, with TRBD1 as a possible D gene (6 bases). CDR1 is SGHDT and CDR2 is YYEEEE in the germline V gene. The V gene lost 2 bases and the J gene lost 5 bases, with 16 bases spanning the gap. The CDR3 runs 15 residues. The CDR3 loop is CASSFTLQGWETQYF. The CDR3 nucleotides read TGTGCCAGCAGCTTCACGCTACAGGGTTGGGAGACCCAGTACTTC.

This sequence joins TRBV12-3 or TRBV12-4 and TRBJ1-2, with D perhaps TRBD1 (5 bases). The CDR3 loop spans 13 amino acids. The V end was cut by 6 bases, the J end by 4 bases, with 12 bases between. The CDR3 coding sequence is TGTGCCAGCAGCACCGTCGGGGGCTATGGCTACACCTTC. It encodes CASSTVGGYGYTF.

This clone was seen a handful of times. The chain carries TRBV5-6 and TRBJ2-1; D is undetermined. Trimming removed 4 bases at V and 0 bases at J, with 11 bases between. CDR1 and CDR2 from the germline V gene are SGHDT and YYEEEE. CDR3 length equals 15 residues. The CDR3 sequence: CASSPRRSSYNEQFF. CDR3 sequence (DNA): TGTGCCAGCAGCCCTCGGAGAAGCTCCTACAATGAGCAGTTCTTC.

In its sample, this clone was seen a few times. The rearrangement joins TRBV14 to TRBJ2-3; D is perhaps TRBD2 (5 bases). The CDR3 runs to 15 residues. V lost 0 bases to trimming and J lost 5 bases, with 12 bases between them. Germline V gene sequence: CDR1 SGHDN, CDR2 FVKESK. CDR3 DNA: TGTGCCAGCAGCCAAGATCGAGGGCATTTAGATACGCAGTATTTT. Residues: CASSQDRGHLDTQYF.

The CDR3 here is CASSHGLAVSYEQYF. DNA for the CDR3: TGTGCCAGTAGTCATGGACTAGCGGTCTCCTACGAGCAGTACTTC. V and J are TRBV19 and TRBJ2-7, with 10 bases matching TRBD2. The CDR3 runs 15 residues. After removal of 5 bases from V and 0 bases from J, the junction contained 4 bases not matched to a gene. Germline CDR1 LNHDA, CDR2 SQIVND (reference sequence).